The T cell receptor (beta chain) described here comes from a study of regulatory T cells in long-lasting Graves disease. General observations from the study: Favored usage of TRBV28, TRBJ1-2 and TRBJ2-5 was recorded in persistent disease.

Relying on iRepertoire HTBI primers and Arm-PCR of CDR3 regions, the team built TCR beta libraries. Each CDR3 protein gets one entry after TCRdb re-called the multiplex PCR reads with MiXCR. The sample holds 650,000 to 700,000 distinct CDR3 sequences, 30% seen once. This clonotype has just a few counts. The antigen is not known. The CDR3 extends over 15 amino acids. Deletions cut 0 bases from V and 4 bases from J, with 10 bases between. Germline CDR1 and CDR2: SGDLS and YYNGEE. The time point denotes: persistent/refractory GD, antithyroid drugs over 5 years with positive TRAb. The TCR library was made from RNA that had been extracted from PBMCs in TRIzol.

J is TRBJ1-4 and V is TRBV9, with D hard to call. The TCR originated in a female donor with Graves disease. Sequencing used peripheral blood mononuclear cells (PBMCs), obtained when the disease was refractory, from a patient treated with antithyroid drugs. CDR3 in DNA: TGTGCCAGCAGCGTAGGGGGAGAAGATAATGAAAAACTGTTTTTT. As protein: CASSVGGEDNEKLFF.